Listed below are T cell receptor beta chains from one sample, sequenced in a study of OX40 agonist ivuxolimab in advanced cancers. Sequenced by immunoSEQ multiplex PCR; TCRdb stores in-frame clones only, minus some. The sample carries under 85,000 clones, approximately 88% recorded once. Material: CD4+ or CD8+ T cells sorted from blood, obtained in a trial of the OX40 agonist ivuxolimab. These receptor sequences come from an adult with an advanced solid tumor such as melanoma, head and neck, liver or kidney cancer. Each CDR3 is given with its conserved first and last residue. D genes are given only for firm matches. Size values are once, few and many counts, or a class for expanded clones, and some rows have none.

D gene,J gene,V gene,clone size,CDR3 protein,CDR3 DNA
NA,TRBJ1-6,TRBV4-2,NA,CASSRPPGALHF,TGTGCCAGCAGCCGGCCGCCGGGAGCCCTCCACTTT
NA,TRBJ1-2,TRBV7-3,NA,CASSTIPGPASYTF,TGTGCCAGCAGCACTATCCCCGGACCGGCAAGCTACACCTTC
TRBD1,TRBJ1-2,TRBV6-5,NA,CASSYQGASDGYTF,TGTGCCAGCAGTTACCAGGGGGCGTCAGATGGCTACACCTTC
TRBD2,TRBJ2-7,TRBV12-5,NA,CASGLLAGGEQYF,TGTGCTAGTGGTTTGTTGGCGGGAGGCGAGCAGTACTTC
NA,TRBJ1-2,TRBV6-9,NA,CASSDVTGLGYTF,TGTGCCAGCAGTGACGTCACAGGGTTGGGCTACACCTTC
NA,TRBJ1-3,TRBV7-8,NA,CASSLNWGDSGNTIYF,TGTGCCAGCAGCCTAAATTGGGGGGACTCTGGAAACACCATATATTTT
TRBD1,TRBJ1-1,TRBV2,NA,CASTRETGAEAFF,TGTGCCAGCACCAGGGAAACAGGGGCTGAAGCTTTCTTT
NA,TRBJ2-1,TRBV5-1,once,CASSSWTGTRAYNEQFF,TGCGCCAGCAGCTCGTGGACGGGGACCCGCGCCTACAATGAGCAGTTCTTC
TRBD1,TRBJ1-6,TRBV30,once,CAWSVPGTGGSPLHF,TGTGCCTGGAGTGTACCCGGGACAGGGGGTTCACCCCTCCACTTT
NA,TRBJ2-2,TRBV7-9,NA,CASSLVWLPLNTGELFF,TGTGCCAGCAGCTTAGTTTGGCTACCCCTGAACACCGGGGAGCTGTTTTTT
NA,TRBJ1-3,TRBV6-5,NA,CASSPGGGNTIYF,TGTGCCAGCAGCCCGGGGGGTGGAAACACCATATATTTT
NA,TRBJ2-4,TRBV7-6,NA,CASSPRGTGTLNIQYF,TGTGCCAGCAGCCCGCGGGGCACGGGGACCTTAAACATTCAGTACTTC
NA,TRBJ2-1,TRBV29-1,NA,CSVAPSLIGTDYNEQFF,TGCAGCGTTGCCCCTTCCCTTATCGGGACGGATTACAATGAGCAGTTCTTC
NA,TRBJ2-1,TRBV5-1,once,CASSLVAENYNEQFF,TGCGCCAGCAGCTTGGTTGCGGAAAACTACAATGAGCAGTTCTTC
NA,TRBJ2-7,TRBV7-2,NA,CASSLSSWGVGEQYF,TGTGCCAGCAGCTTAAGCTCGTGGGGGGTAGGAGAGCAGTACTTC
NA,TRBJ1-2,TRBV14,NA,CASSPYGGRGFILF,TGTGCCAGCAGCCCCTACGGGGGGCGAGGCTTTATCCTCTTC
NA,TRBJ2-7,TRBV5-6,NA,CASSKRGAAYEQYF,TGTGCCAGCAGCAAACGTGGCGCGGCCTACGAGCAGTACTTC
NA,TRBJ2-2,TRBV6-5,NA,CASSRWTKYTGELFF,TGTGCCAGCAGCCGATGGACTAAGTACACCGGGGAGCTGTTTTTT
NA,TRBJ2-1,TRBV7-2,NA,CASSPGGLSYNEQFF,TGTGCCAGCAGCCCTGGGGGGCTGAGCTACAATGAGCAGTTCTTC
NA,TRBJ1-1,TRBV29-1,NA,CSAPGPGHTEAFF,TGCAGCGCCCCCGGGCCTGGGCACACTGAAGCTTTCTTT
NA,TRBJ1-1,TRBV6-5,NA,CASSGGWTVNTEAFF,TGTGCCAGCAGTGGGGGGTGGACAGTGAACACTGAAGCTTTCTTT
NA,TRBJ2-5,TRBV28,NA,CASSLTGMETQYF,TGTGCCAGCAGTTTAACCGGGATGGAGACCCAGTACTTC
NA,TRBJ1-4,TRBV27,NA,CASSLMGVGNEKLFF,TGTGCCAGCAGTTTAATGGGGGTTGGTAATGAAAAACTGTTTTTT
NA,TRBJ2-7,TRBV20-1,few,CSANGPHEQYF,TGCAGTGCTAACGGGCCTCACGAGCAGTACTTC
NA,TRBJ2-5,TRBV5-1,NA,CASSFQGETQYF,TGCGCCAGCAGCTTTCAAGGAGAGACCCAGTACTTC
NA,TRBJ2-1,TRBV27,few,CASSFTGYNEQFF,TGTGCCAGCAGTTTCACAGGATACAATGAGCAGTTCTTC
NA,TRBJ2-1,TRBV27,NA,CASSPGLLYNEQFF,TGTGCCAGCAGTCCCGGACTTCTATACAATGAGCAGTTCTTC
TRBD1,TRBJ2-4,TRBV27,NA,CASSLRPGGPIQYF,TGTGCCAGCAGTTTACGGCCAGGGGGCCCCATTCAGTACTTC
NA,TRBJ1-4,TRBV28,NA,CASTPTTGFNEKLFF,TGTGCCAGCACCCCCACCACAGGGTTTAATGAAAAACTGTTTTTT
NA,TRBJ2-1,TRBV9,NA,CASSVDGRGDNEQFF,TGTGCCAGCAGCGTAGATGGGCGGGGAGACAATGAGCAGTTCTTC
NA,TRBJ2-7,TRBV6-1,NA,CASSPDRTSYEQYF,TGTGCCAGCAGCCCCGACAGGACCTCCTACGAGCAGTACTTC
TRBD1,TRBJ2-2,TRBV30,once,CAWSVPDRRNTGELFF,TGTGCCTGGAGTGTACCGGACAGGAGGAACACCGGGGAGCTGTTTTTT
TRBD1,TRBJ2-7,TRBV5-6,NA,CASSLTGVHYEQYF,TGTGCCAGCAGCTTGACAGGGGTTCACTACGAGCAGTACTTC
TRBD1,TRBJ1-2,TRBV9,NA,CASSGGQHPNYGYTF,TGTGCCAGCAGCGGGGGACAGCACCCTAACTATGGCTACACCTTC
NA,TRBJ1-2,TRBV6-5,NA,CASRAPGEYGYTF,TGTGCCAGCAGAGCGCCAGGGGAATATGGCTACACCTTC
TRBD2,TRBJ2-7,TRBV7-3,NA,CASSVAGGNYEQYF,TGTGCCAGCAGCGTAGCGGGGGGGAACTACGAGCAGTACTTC
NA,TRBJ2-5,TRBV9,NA,CASSVGPGVEETQYF,TGTGCCAGCAGCGTAGGACCGGGGGTGGAAGAGACCCAGTACTTC
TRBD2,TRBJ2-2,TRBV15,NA,CATSGREVGELFF,TGTGCCACCTCGGGGCGGGAGGTCGGGGAGCTGTTTTTT
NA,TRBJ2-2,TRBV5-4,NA,CASSLAWGAGELFF,TGTGCCAGCAGCTTGGCCTGGGGGGCCGGGGAGCTGTTTTTT